This entry features one T cell receptor beta chain sequence. Its antigen is as yet unknown. The V segment lost 4 bases and the J segment 3 bases; nucleotides outside the gene matches: 6. CDR3 length: 15 residues. In germline, CDR1 is SGHNT, CDR2 YYREEE (reference sequence). This sample is drawn from a study of cytomegalovirus exposure and HLA in healthy donors. As for the study in general: An early data release held 75 million to 100 million unique TCRs from HLA-typed donors. General study results and limits: In a later analysis, TCR beta V- and J-gene trimming showed a link to a missense DCLRE1C variant. Analysis performed later found more than 15,000 TCR beta sequences associated with HLA alleles at 0.05 false discovery rate.

Regarding donors, all were healthy bone marrow donors. The PCR contained 60 Vbeta and 13 Jbeta primers. Only in-frame clones appear in the TCRdb table, and some are missing; sequencing was by immunoSEQ multiplex PCR. The sample consists of about 120,000 clones, about two thirds of them appearing once. The specimen sequenced was PBMCs. The genes are TRBV5-4 and TRBJ1-2; 10 positions match TRBD1. The TCR comes from a woman aged 40 to 50 in good health and CMV-seropositive. The CDR3 region is CASSTATGGDYGYTF. The CDR3 bases are TGTGCCAGCAGCACCGCGACAGGGGGCGACTATGGCTACACCTTC.